This T cell receptor beta chain was sequenced during a study of blood T cell repertoires in COVID-19. Study details: Both acute and convalescent COVID-19 samples were obtained from the United States, Italy and Spain. Nucleic acid was either cDNA or gDNA, and it came from T cells, B-cell-depleted T cells, or PBMCs.

After removal of 5 bases from V and 8 bases from J, the junction contained 12 bases not matched to a gene. The CDR3 is 15 amino acids. Germline CDR1 reads SNHLY; CDR2 reads FYNNEI. In the original processing: Reference gene primer amplification yielded estimated nucleated cell counts. Generated by immunoSEQ multiplex PCR, the TCRdb table keeps only in-frame clones and is missing some. The V and J calls and clone size come from that table; D and trimming were worked out from the DNA. This sample has about 110,000 clones, with roughly 84% found just once. The material sequenced was peripheral blood. The source is a woman aged 45-59 years with acute or convalescent COVID-19. This chain links TRBV2 with TRBJ2-1, with 7 bases matching TRBD1. The CDR3 loop is CASSPQQGMGHEQFF. The CDR3 coding sequence is TGTGCCAGCAGTCCTCAACAGGGGATGGGCCATGAGCAGTTCTTC.